The TCR beta chain described here comes from a study of blood T cell repertoires in COVID-19. Here immunoSEQ multiplex PCR was the method, and the copy in TCRdb shows in-frame clones only, minus some. Of roughly 150,000 clones in the sample, over 70% are singletons; the top ten hold approximately 5.6%. Germline CDR1 is KGHSH and CDR2 is LQKENI. The V and J ends lost 5 bases and 7 bases, in that order; junction bases with no gene match: 8. CDR3 length: 15 amino acids. This TCR was recovered from a woman in her 40s with acute COVID-19. Input material: PBMCs or T cells enriched from blood (not recorded which). The J gene is TRBJ2-2, the V gene TRBV18; 9 bases agree with TRBD1. CDR3 residues: CASSTGQGRDGELFF. The CDR3 region has the DNA TGTGCCAGCTCAACGGGACAGGGAAGAGACGGGGAGCTGTTTTTT.